This TCR beta chain is drawn from a study of T cell changes during pregnancy in multiple sclerosis. Clones were sequenced by immunoSEQ multiplex PCR, and TCRdb holds only the in-frame ones, with some missing. The profile covers about 59,000 clones, with approximately 94% appearing a single time and under 3% taken by the ten largest. V was pared by 4 bases and J by 1 base, with 13 bases between. CDR1 and CDR2 (germline): MGHRA, YSYEKL. This CDR3 is built from 15 residues. The sample in question was CD8+ T cells from peripheral blood mononuclear cells, obtained after pregnancy. This TCR derives from a female donor with multiple sclerosis, enrolled in a pregnancy study. This chain uses TRBV4-1 with TRBJ2-5; D perhaps matches TRBD1 (5 bases). CDR3: CASSPVQEAQETQYF. In DNA form, the CDR3 reads TGCGCCAGCAGCCCGGTACAGGAAGCCCAAGAGACCCAGTACTTC.